The next 6 T cell receptor beta chains were all read from a single sample in a study of technical replicates of blood from a few donors. Libraries were prepared by immunoSEQ multiplex PCR; TCRdb keeps only in-frame clonotypes and omits some of them. The repertoire holds about 72,000 clones, 80% to 95% seen once, with roughly 0.36% in the top ten. Sequencing was performed on T cells isolated from PBMCs. These receptors originate from a human donor in good health.

The rearrangement links TRBV11-2 to TRBJ1-1; no clear D gene. Germline V gives CDR1 SGHAT, CDR2 FQNNGV. The CDR3 runs 13 residues. V lost 0 bases and J 4 bases, leaving 6 bases between the germline ends. This CDR3 reads CASSLDLGTEAFF. The CDR3 DNA is TGTGCCAGCAGCTTAGATCTAGGCACTGAAGCTTTCTTT.

The chain uses TRBV19 and TRBJ1-1; no clear D gene. Trimming removed 1 base from V and 7 bases from J, with 10 bases in between. This CDR3 has 13 amino acids. Germline V gene sequence: CDR1 LNHDA, CDR2 SQIVND (reference sequence). The CDR3 DNA follows: TGTGCCAGTAGTATAGGTAGTCCGAGTGAAGCTTTCTTT. This encodes CASSIGSPSEAFF.

The sample holds one count of this clone. The chain uses TRBV7-3 and TRBJ2-3, with D possibly TRBD2 on 6 matching bases. Germline CDR1 reads SGHTA; CDR2 reads FQGTGA. This CDR3 is 15 amino acids long. The ends were cut back, 5 bases at V and 0 bases at J, with 12 bases in the middle. In nucleotides, the CDR3 is TGTGCCAGCAGCATTCTAGCGACTAGCACAGATACGCAGTATTTT. It encodes CASSILATSTDTQYF.

The J gene is TRBJ2-2, the V gene TRBV19; TRBD1 aligns across 7 bases. The CDR3 totals 14 residues. V lost 3 bases and J lost 5; bases outside the gene matches: 3. Per germline, CDR1 LNHDA and CDR2 SQIVND (reference sequence). The CDR3 loop is CASSIFRGTGELFF. DNA of the CDR3: TGTGCCAGTAGTATTTTCAGGGGGACCGGGGAGCTGTTTTTT.

The chain recombines TRBV28 with TRBJ1-4; 9 positions agree with TRBD1. The germline V gene has CDR1 MDHEN and CDR2 SYDVKM. J lost 0 bases, V lost 8 bases, and 13 bases had no gene match. The CDR3 contains 18 residues. The CDR3 coding sequence is TGTGCCAGCCTAATAGCGGGACAGGGCCCGTCAACTAATGAAAAACTGTTTTTT. Translated: CASLIAGQGPSTNEKLFF.

The CDR3, as DNA: TGTGCCAGCAGCCAAGAAACTAGTATCCTCTACGAGCAGTACTTC. Its protein is CASSQETSILYEQYF. The rearrangement uses TRBV4-2 and TRBJ2-7; D perhaps matches TRBD2 (5 bases). Germline-derived CDR1 and CDR2 are LGHNA and YNFKEQ. V dropped 0 bases and J dropped 3 bases, with 12 bases sitting between them. The CDR3 sequence is 15 residues long.